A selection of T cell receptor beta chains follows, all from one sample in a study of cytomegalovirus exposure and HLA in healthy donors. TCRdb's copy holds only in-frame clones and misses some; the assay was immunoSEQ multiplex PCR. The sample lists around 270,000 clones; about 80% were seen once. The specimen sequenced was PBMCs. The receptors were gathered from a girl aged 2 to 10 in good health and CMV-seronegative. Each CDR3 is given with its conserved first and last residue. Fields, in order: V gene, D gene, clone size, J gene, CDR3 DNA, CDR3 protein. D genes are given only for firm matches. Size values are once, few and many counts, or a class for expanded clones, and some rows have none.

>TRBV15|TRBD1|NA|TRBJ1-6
TGTGCCACCAGCCGAAAAGGACAGGGGGCGAATAATTCACCCCTCCACTTT
CATSRKGQGANNSPLHF
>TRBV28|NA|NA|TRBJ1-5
TGTGCCAGCAATCAACCGGGATTTTATAGCAATCAGCCCCAGCATTTT
CASNQPGFYSNQPQHF
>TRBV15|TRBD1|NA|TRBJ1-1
TGTGCCACCAGCAGAGACAGGGGGATGAACACTGAAGCTTTCTTT
CATSRDRGMNTEAFF
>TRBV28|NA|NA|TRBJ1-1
TGTGCCAGCAGTTTATGGACAGGTAGGGAAGCTTTCTTT
CASSLWTGREAFF
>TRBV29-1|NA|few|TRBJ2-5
TGCAGCGTTGACGGGGGAGAAGGCCAAGAGACCCAGTACTTC
CSVDGGEGQETQYF
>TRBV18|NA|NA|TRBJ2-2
TGTGCCAGCTCACCGTCCGGGACATCGCGGGTCACCGGGGAGCTGTTTTTT
CASSPSGTSRVTGELFF
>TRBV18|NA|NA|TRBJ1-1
TGTGCCAGCTCACCACCGGGCATGACCACTGAAGCTTTCTTT
CASSPPGMTTEAFF
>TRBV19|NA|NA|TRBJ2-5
TGTGCCAGTTCTTTAGCGAGCGCGGGGGAGACCCAGTACTTC
CASSLASAGETQYF
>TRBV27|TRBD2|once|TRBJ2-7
TGTGCCAGCAGGGGTACTAGCGGGAGGGCCGAGTTTTTCTACGAGCAGTACTTC
CASRGTSGRAEFFYEQYF
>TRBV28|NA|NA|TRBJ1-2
TGTGCCAGCCGTTGGGGCCTAAACTATGGCTACACCTTC
CASRWGLNYGYTF
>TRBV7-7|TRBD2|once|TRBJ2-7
TGTGCCAGCAGCCCGGGACTAGCGGGAGTCTACGAGCAGTACTTC
CASSPGLAGVYEQYF
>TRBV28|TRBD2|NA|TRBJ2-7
TGTGCCAGCAGTTTATCGTCTGGCGGGAGGCCCTACGAGCAGTACTTC
CASSLSSGGRPYEQYF
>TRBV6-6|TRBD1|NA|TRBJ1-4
TGTGCCAGCAGTTACAGGGGGCGAGATGAAAAACTGTTTTTT
CASSYRGRDEKLFF
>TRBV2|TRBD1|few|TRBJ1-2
TGTGCCAGCACAGGGGGCTCGGCTAACTATGGCTACACCTTC
CASTGGSANYGYTF
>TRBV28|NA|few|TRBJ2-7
TGTGCCAGCCAACCGGGACTGGGGTCCTACGAGCAGTACTTC
CASQPGLGSYEQYF
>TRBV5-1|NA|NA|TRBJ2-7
TGCGCCAGCAGCCGCGCCGCAGGGGTAGCCTACGAGCAGTACTTC
CASSRAAGVAYEQYF
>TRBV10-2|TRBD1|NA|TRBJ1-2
TGCGCCAGCAGATTAGCCGGGACAGGAGGCGGCTACACCTTC
CASRLAGTGGGYTF
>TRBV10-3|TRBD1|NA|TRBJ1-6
TGTGCCATCACTTTAGACAGGGTCAATTCACCCCTCCACTTT
CAITLDRVNSPLHF
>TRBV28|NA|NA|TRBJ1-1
TGTGCCAGCACTACAGGGAATTCATTTGGGGCTTTCTTT
CASTTGNSFGAFF
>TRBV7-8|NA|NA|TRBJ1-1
TGTGCCAGCAGCTTAGGACCGGGGGGCGGCACTGAAGCTTTCTTT
CASSLGPGGGTEAFF
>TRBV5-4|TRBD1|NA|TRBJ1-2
TGTGCCAGCAGCTTATTGGACAGGCTCCGAGATGGCTACACCTTC
CASSLLDRLRDGYTF
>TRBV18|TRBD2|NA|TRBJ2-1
TGTGCCAGCTCACCGGGACTAGCGGGAGGGTTGGAGCAGTTCTTC
CASSPGLAGGLEQFF
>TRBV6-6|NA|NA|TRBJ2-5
TGTGCCAGCTTGGGTGGTCTACAAGAGGCCCAGTACTTC
CASLGGLQEAQYF
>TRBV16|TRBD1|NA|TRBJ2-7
TGTGCCAGCAGCCAATCCGGGACAGCCTACGAGCAGTACTTC
CASSQSGTAYEQYF
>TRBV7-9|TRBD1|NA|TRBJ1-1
TGTGCCAGCAGCGTTTACAGGGGGCAGAGTGAAGCTTTCTTT
CASSVYRGQSEAFF
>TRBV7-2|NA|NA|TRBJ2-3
TGTGCCAGCAGCTTAGGGGGACTTATCACAGATACGCAGTATTTT
CASSLGGLITDTQYF
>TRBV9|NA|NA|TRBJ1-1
TGTGCCAGCAGCGTAGGCGACACTGAGGCTTTCTTT
CASSVGDTEAFF
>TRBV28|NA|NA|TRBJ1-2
TGTGCCAGCACCGAAGTAACATGGGGCAACTATGGCTACACCTTC
CASTEVTWGNYGYTF
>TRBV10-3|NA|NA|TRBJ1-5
TGTGCCATCAGTGACCAGAATAATCAGCCCCAGCATTTT
CAISDQNNQPQHF
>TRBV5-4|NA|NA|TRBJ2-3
TGTGCCAGCAGCCCCCCGTCCTCCCGTAGGCCCCGGGGGCAGTATTTT
CASSPPSSRRPRGQYF
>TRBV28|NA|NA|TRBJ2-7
TGTGCCAGCAGTTTGTCAGGGGTCATCGAGCAGTACTTC
CASSLSGVIEQYF
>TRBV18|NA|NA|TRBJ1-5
TGTGCCAGCTCACCAGTGGCCGGAGGACAGCCCCAGCATTTT
CASSPVAGGQPQHF
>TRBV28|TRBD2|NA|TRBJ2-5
TGTGCCAGCAGTTTTCCTCCTGGGGGGGTTGGAGAGACCCAGTACTTC
CASSFPPGGVGETQYF
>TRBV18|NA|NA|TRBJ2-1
TGTGCCAGCTCCCCTAGTGAGAGCTCCTACAATGAGCAGTTCTTC
CASSPSESSYNEQFF
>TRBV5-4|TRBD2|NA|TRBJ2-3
TGTGCCAGCAGCAGGACTAGCGGGGGGGGAGGGGCAGATACGCAGTATTTT
CASSRTSGGGGADTQYF
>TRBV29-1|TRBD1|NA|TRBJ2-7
TGCAGCGTAGACGCAGGGGGTGGGGAGCAGTACTTC
CSVDAGGGEQYF
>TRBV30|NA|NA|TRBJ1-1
TGTGCCTGGGGTCCAGGGCACACTGAAGCTTTCTTT
CAWGPGHTEAFF
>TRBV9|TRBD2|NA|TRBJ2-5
TGTGCCAGCAGCGTAGACGGCGGGAGGACCGGTGAGACCCAGTACTTC
CASSVDGGRTGETQYF
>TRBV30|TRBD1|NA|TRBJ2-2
TGTGCCTGGAGGGGGGGACAGGGAGGTTGGCACACCGGGGAGCTGTTTTTT
CAWRGGQGGWHTGELFF